This T cell receptor beta chain is drawn from a study of control samples from healthy donors and cancer patients. The table came from immunoSEQ multiplex PCR; TCRdb's copy has only in-frame clones and leaves some out. This sample has around 19,000 clones, with 88% found just once. Per the germline V gene, CDR1 is SGHVS and CDR2 is FNYEAQ. This CDR3 spans 14 amino acids. The V end lost 1 base, the J end lost 4 bases, and 10 bases lay between the germline ends. The rearrangement links TRBV7-6 to TRBJ1-1, with D unclear. The specimen was PBMCs. The receptor was derived from a woman aged 55-69 years with head and neck cancer. The DNA for the CDR3 is TGTGCCAGCAGCTTAGGCCCCCAGTCCACTGAAGCTTTCTTT. Protein product: CASSLGPQSTEAFF.